This T cell receptor beta chain was captured in a study of control samples from healthy donors and cancer patients. This clone has only a few counts. The germline V gene has CDR1 SGHVS and CDR2 FNYEAQ. Trimming pared 1 base from V and 4 bases from J, leaving 12 bases between. The CDR3 loop spans 15 amino acids. Profiling relied on immunoSEQ multiplex PCR, and the TCRdb table lists in-frame clones only, not all of them. The sample has roughly 100,000 clones; 85% to 90% are singletons. This TCR derives from a man in his 60s with lung cancer. Sequenced input: PBMCs. The chain recombines TRBV7-6 with TRBJ2-3; no clear D gene. In DNA, the CDR3 is TGTGCCAGCAGCTTAGTGGTAGCCGACGCAGATACGCAGTATTTT. Its translation: CASSLVVADADTQYF.